Listed here is a single TCR beta chain. This record belongs to a study of blood T cell repertoires in COVID-19. Sequenced by immunoSEQ multiplex PCR; TCRdb stores in-frame clones only, minus some. The data show hundreds of thousands of clones, about nine tenths seen once. The CDR3 is 13 amino acids. Per germline, CDR1 MNHEY and CDR2 SVGEGT. Between the trimmed V and J ends, which lost 0 bases and 4 bases, there was a span of 6 bases. The V and J genes are TRBV6-2 or TRBV6-3 and TRBJ1-1; D perhaps matches TRBD1 (6 bases). The sample comprised PBMCs or T cells enriched from blood (not recorded which). The receptor comes from a woman aged 45-65 years who had recovered from COVID-19. The CDR3 here is CASSYSGGTEAFF. The DNA of the CDR3 is TGTGCCAGCAGTTACTCAGGGGGCACTGAAGCTTTCTTT.